The 23 T cell receptor beta chains presented below share a single source sample, sequenced in a study of cytomegalovirus exposure and HLA in healthy donors. This PCR relied on a set of 60 Vbeta primers and 13 Jbeta primers. Generated by immunoSEQ multiplex PCR, the TCRdb table keeps only in-frame clones and is missing some. Among 150,000 to 200,000 clones listed, roughly 60% were seen once. Sample: PBMCs. The receptors originated from a middle-aged man in good health and CMV-seronegative.

This clone has more than one count but fewer than ten. CDR3 sequence: CASSSRGASGYTF. DNA of the CDR3: TGTGCCAGCAGCTCTCGGGGGGCCTCGGGCTACACCTTC. The V and J genes are TRBV11-1 and TRBJ1-2, with a possible D match to TRBD1 (6 bases). CDR3 size: 13 residues. Germline lookup yields CDR1 SGHAT and CDR2 FQDESV (reference sequence). V lost 4 bases to trimming and J lost 8 bases, with 14 bases between them. The full variable domain, rest sourced from reference TRBV11-1 and TRBJ1-2, is EAEVAQSPRYKITEKSQAVAFWCDPISGHATLYWYRQILGQGPELLVQFQDESVVDDSQLPKDRFSAERLKGVDSTLKIQPAELGDSAMYLCASSSRGASGYTFGSGTRLTVV.

In this sample, this clone turned up once. J is TRBJ1-1 and V is TRBV10-2, with TRBD1 identical over 8 bases. There are 16 residues in the CDR3. V dropped 3 bases and J dropped 4; count of bases not matched to a gene: 10. Germline values: CDR1 WSHSY, CDR2 SAAADI. For the CDR3, the DNA is TGCGCCAGCAGTGAATTCCCGATGGACAGGGTCACTGAAGCTTTCTTT. It codes for CASSEFPMDRVTEAFF.

The chain joins TRBV5-4 to TRBJ2-2; 7 nucleotides line up with TRBD1. This CDR3 has 16 residues. Germline V gene sequence: CDR1 SGHNT, CDR2 YYREEE (reference sequence). The J segment lost 5 bases and the V segment lost 1 base, leaving 8 bases of the junction unmatched. The CDR3 sequence: CASSLNRGVRTGELFF. The CDR3 DNA reads TGTGCCAGCAGCTTGAACAGGGGAGTGAGAACCGGGGAGCTGTTTTTT.

This chain connects TRBV5-1 to TRBJ2-4; 8 nucleotides align to TRBD1. Germline V lookup: CDR1 SGHRS, CDR2 YFSETQ. V dropped 0 bases and J dropped 0; count of bases not matched to a gene: 8. The CDR3 length is 18 residues. The CDR3 bases are TGCGCCAGCAGCTTGGCGGGCAGGGGGCTTTCAGCCAAAAACATTCAGTACTTC. Translation gives CASSLAGRGLSAKNIQYF.

In this sample, this clone turned up many times. V usage is TRBV19 and J usage is TRBJ1-4; 9 bases fit TRBD1. CDR3 length: 15 residues. In germline, CDR1 is LNHDA, CDR2 SQIVND (reference sequence). The J segment lost 6 bases and the V segment lost 6 bases, leaving 8 bases of the junction unmatched. The CDR3 coding sequence is TGTGCCAGTAGGGCCCCCAGACAGGGGGATGAAAAACTGTTTTTT. It codes for CASRAPRQGDEKLFF. The complete variable domain, with remaining parts taken from reference TRBV19 and TRBJ1-4, reads DGGITQSPKYLFRKEGQNVTLSCEQNLNHDAMYWYRQDPGQGLRLIYYSQIVNDFQKGDIAEGYSVSREKKESFPLTVTSAQKNPTAFYLCASRAPRQGDEKLFFGSGTQLSVL.

This chain links TRBV7-2 with TRBJ1-2, with D hard to call. This CDR3 has 15 residues. Trimming stripped 5 bases from V and 4 bases from J, with 17 bases between. Germline V gives CDR1 SGHTA, CDR2 FQGNSA. The CDR3 nucleotides read TGTGCCAGCAGCCCTCACATGACCGGCGGCTATGGCTACACCTTC. Its translation: CASSPHMTGGYGYTF. Together with reference TRBV7-2 and TRBJ1-2, the CDR3 gives the full variable domain: GAGVSQSPSNKVTEKGKDVELRCDPISGHTALYWYRQSLGQGLEFLIYFQGNSAPDKSGLPSDRFSAERTGGSVSTLTIQRTQQEDSAVYLCASSPHMTGGYGYTFGSGTRLTVV.

The chain carries TRBV7-2 and TRBJ2-7; a possible D gene is TRBD2 (6 bases). Trimming removed 5 bases at V and 7 bases at J, with 18 bases between. This CDR3 contains 14 residues. The germline V gene has CDR1 SGHTA and CDR2 FQGNSA. In nucleotides, the CDR3 is TGTGCCAGCAGCCTAGACACGGGGGTGGAAGAGCAGTACTTC. It encodes CASSLDTGVEEQYF.

This clone came up a few times. The chain uses TRBV30 and TRBJ2-1; D is possibly TRBD1 (6 bases). V was clipped by 8 bases and J by 7 bases, with 24 bases between them. Germline V gene lookup returns CDR1 GTSNPN and CDR2 SVGIG (reference sequence). The CDR3 spans 15 residues. The CDR3 reads CAQIFLRTVNNEQFF. CDR3 sequence (DNA): TGTGCCCAGATTTTTCTTAGGACAGTTAATAATGAGCAGTTCTTC.

This rearrangement joins TRBV29-1 to TRBJ1-2, with D possibly TRBD1 on 5 matching bases. The germline gives CDR1 SQVTM, CDR2 ANQGSEA. The CDR3 is made up of 12 amino acids. Trimming took 3 bases from V and 6 from J, leaving 11 bases between them. CDR3 loop: CSVEEGLNGYTF. The CDR3 DNA is TGCAGCGTTGAGGAGGGGCTAAATGGCTACACCTTC. Filled out from reference TRBV29-1 and TRBJ1-2, the complete variable domain reads SAVISQKPSRDICQRGTSLTIQCQVDSQVTMMFWYRQQPGQSLTLIATANQGSEATYESGFVIDKFPISRPNLTFSTLTVSNMSPEDSSIYLCSVEEGLNGYTFGSGTRLTVV.

Comment on this clone: Here the CDR3 omits its conserved ending phenylalanine or tryptophan, so a read error is the likely source. V gene TRBV6-1 combines with J gene TRBJ2-4; 7 bases map to TRBD1. Germline V gene lookup returns CDR1 MNHNS and CDR2 SASEGT. V gave up 6 bases and J gave up 9 bases; unmatched junction bases: 8. The CDR3 length is 13 residues. DNA of the CDR3: TGTGCCAGCAGCCCAGACAGGGTGGGCATTCAGTACCTC. Amino acid sequence: CASSPDRVGIQYL.

CDR3 in amino acids: CASSSWTSGRTKTQYF. CDR3 in DNA: TGTGCCAGCAGTTCTTGGACTAGCGGGAGGACGAAGACCCAGTACTTC. The chain is built from TRBV27 and TRBJ2-5, with 14 bases aligning to TRBD2. The CDR3 contains 16 residues. Trimming at V came to 4 bases and at J to 6 bases, leaving 7 bases not matched to a gene. Germline CDR1 and CDR2: MNHEY and SMNVEV (reference sequence).

V usage is TRBV6-4 and J usage is TRBJ1-6; 7 bases line up with TRBD1. V was pared by 6 bases and J by 8 bases, with 4 bases of the junction left unmatched. The CDR3 has 13 amino acids. Germline V CDR1 and CDR2: MRHNA, SNTAGT. The chain's CDR3 is CASRRGQDSPLHF. The CDR3 DNA reads TGTGCCAGCAGGAGGGGGCAGGATTCACCCCTCCACTTT.

The chain joins TRBV4-1 to TRBJ2-1, with D possibly TRBD2 on 6 matching bases. The CDR3 is 15 residues long. With 3 bases removed from V and 5 bases from J, the gap between germline ends came to 14 bases. The germline V gene encodes CDR1 MGHRA and CDR2 YSYEKL. In nucleotides, the CDR3 is TGCGCCAGCAGCCATTCCGTGGGGGGAAACAATGAGCAGTTCTTC. Residues: CASSHSVGGNNEQFF.

V and J are TRBV30 and TRBJ1-1; D gene ambiguous. This CDR3 has 18 residues. The V gene's germline CDR1 is GTSNPN and CDR2 SVGIG (reference sequence). V was cut by 3 bases and J by 0 bases, with 23 bases left in between. DNA of the CDR3: TGTGCCTGGAGATATCCGCTTCTGCTCAACAGATTGAACACTGAAGCTTTCTTT. Its translation is CAWRYPLLLNRLNTEAFF.

J is TRBJ2-5 and V is TRBV6-5; tentatively, D is TRBD1 (6 bases). V dropped 6 bases and J dropped 2 bases, with 10 bases sitting between them. CDR1 is MNHEY and CDR2 is SVGAGI in the germline V gene. This CDR3 has 13 residues. As DNA, the CDR3 is TGTGCCAGCAGAGGACAGTTTCAAGAGACCCAGTACTTC. It is translated as CASRGQFQETQYF.

The V gene is TRBV6-1, the J gene TRBJ2-7, with D tentatively TRBD1 (6 bases). The CDR3 has 14 residues. The germline V gene has CDR1 MNHNS and CDR2 SASEGT. V was pared by 5 bases and J by 0 bases, with 11 bases between. The CDR3 region has the DNA TGTGCCAGCAGTACCACAGGGAGCTCCTACGAGCAGTACTTC. Translating gives CASSTTGSSYEQYF.

J is TRBJ2-3 and V is TRBV27; 10 bases align to TRBD2. V lost 4 bases to trimming and J lost 4 bases; unmatched junction nucleotides: 23. CDR3 size: 21 residues. Germline assignment: CDR1 MNHEY and CDR2 SMNVEV (reference sequence). The CDR3 reads CASSSLMGLAGAEIVSDTQYF. The DNA for the CDR3 is TGTGCCAGCAGTTCCCTCATGGGTCTAGCGGGGGCAGAGATTGTATCAGATACGCAGTATTTT.

The chain links TRBV21-1 to TRBJ1-2. TRBV21-1 constitutes a pseudogene. CDR3 length equals 16 residues. CDR3 nucleotides: TGTGCCAGCAGCAATAGGGAGCCCTTCCCTAACTATGGCTACACCTTC. This sequence encodes CASSNREPFPNYGYTF.

CDR3 DNA: TGTGCCAGCAGCAAGAGCGGGGGGGAGTTAGAGACCCAGTACTTC. Translated: CASSKSGGELETQYF. The rearrangement uses TRBV7-2 and TRBJ2-5; 10 nucleotides line up with TRBD2. The junction had 7 bases not matched to a gene; V was cut back by 5 bases and J by 4 bases. The CDR3 is 15 amino acids. Germline CDR1 reads SGHTA; CDR2 reads FQGNSA.

This clone was counted only a few times. This chain uses TRBV19 with TRBJ1-5, with 7 bases aligning to TRBD1. The CDR3 covers 14 residues. The germline gives CDR1 LNHDA, CDR2 SQIVND (reference sequence). Losses at the gene ends were 7 bases for V and 6 bases for J; bases not matched to a gene: 9. The CDR3 spells CASTLDREAQPQHF. As DNA, the CDR3 is TGTGCCAGTACCCTCGACAGGGAGGCTCAGCCCCAGCATTTT.

The rearrangement uses TRBV5-1 and TRBJ2-3; D uncertain. Trimming removed 2 bases at V and 0 bases at J, with 19 bases between. This CDR3 contains 18 residues. Germline V lookup: CDR1 SGHRS, CDR2 YFSETQ. CDR3 protein: CASSLGPRLHSSTDTQYF. CDR3 in DNA: TGCGCCAGCAGCTTAGGCCCGCGACTGCATTCTAGCACAGATACGCAGTATTTT.

The chain joins TRBV30 to TRBJ2-1; TRBD2 aligns across 7 bases. CDR1 is GTSNPN, CDR2 SVGIG, per germline (reference sequence). The trim removed 4 bases at V and 0 bases at J, leaving 6 bases unmatched. The CDR3 covers 15 residues. The CDR3 bases are TGTGCCTGGACTCCTAGCGGAGGCTCCTACAATGAGCAGTTCTTC. It specifies CAWTPSGGSYNEQFF.

The rearrangement joins TRBV18 to TRBJ1-3; TRBD1 aligns across 7 bases. The junction had 7 bases not matched to a gene; V was cut back by 7 bases and J by 1 base. Germline-derived CDR1 and CDR2 are KGHSH and LQKENI. This CDR3 region has 15 residues. CDR3 DNA: TGTGCCAGCTTCCGACAGGGTGCATCTGGAAACACCATATATTTT. Its protein is CASFRQGASGNTIYF.